These 32 T cell receptor beta chains originate from one sample sequenced in a study of circulating CD8 cells and anti-PD-1 response in melanoma. From live CD3+CD8+TCRalphabeta+ cells, four PD-1 and/or TIGIT subsets were sorted. TCR libraries were prepared from roughly 14 ng of total RNA with the QIAseq Immune Repertoire TCR panel. TCRdb re-called the reads with MiXCR, one entry per CDR3 protein. The data contain 450 or so distinct CDR3 sequences, roughly 12% of them singletons. The input for sequencing was CD8+ T cells from PBMCs, taken at baseline or after one month of anti-PD-1 therapy (not recorded which). The receptors originated from a human donor with melanoma.

This clonotype rates as large (0.1 to 1%). The chain carries TRBV28 and TRBJ2-1; D is perhaps TRBD1 (7 bases). The germline gives CDR1 MDHEN, CDR2 SYDVKM. The CDR3 is 15 residues long. Trimming shortened V by 7 bases and J by 6 bases, and 19 bases separated the two germline ends. The CDR3 spells CASTSGQGGLNEQFF. The CDR3 bases are TGTGCCAGCACCTCTGGGCAGGGGGGTCTCAATGAGCAGTTCTTC.

This clonotype is medium-sized. The chain recombines TRBV28 with TRBJ2-7; maybe TRBD1 (6 bases). The CDR3 covers 13 residues. Looked up from germline, CDR1 is MDHEN and CDR2 is SYDVKM. V lost 7 bases and J 7 bases, leaving 17 bases between the germline ends. The CDR3 DNA follows: TGTGCCAGCATAGACAGGACCTCCTGGGAGCAGTACTTC. Its protein is CASIDRTSWEQYF.

This clonotype is judged large. The rearrangement joins TRBV9 to TRBJ1-4; no clear D. Between the trimmed V and J ends, which lost 4 bases and 7 bases, there was a span of 8 bases. CDR1 and CDR2 from the germline V gene are SGDLS and YYNGEE. The CDR3 loop spans 12 amino acids. CDR3 DNA sequence: TGTGCCAGCAGCCCGCGGGGTGAAAAACTGTTTTTT. It specifies CASSPRGEKLFF.

By sample share, this clonotype is medium-sized (0.01 to 0.1%). DNA for the CDR3: TGCGCCAGCAGCCAAGATCAACGGGGCTACGAGCAGTACTTC. Amino acid sequence: CASSQDQRGYEQYF. This sequence joins TRBV4-3 and TRBJ2-7; the D gene is possibly TRBD2 (5 bases). Germline assignment: CDR1 LGHNA and CDR2 YSLEER. With 0 bases removed from V and 3 bases from J, the gap between germline ends came to 9 bases. The CDR3 is made up of 14 amino acids.

This clonotype ranks as medium-sized. The J gene is TRBJ2-7, the V gene TRBV20-1; D is possibly TRBD1 (5 bases). The V and J ends lost 6 bases and 3 bases respectively, with 12 bases between them. The length of the CDR3 is 12 residues. CDR1 and CDR2 from the germline V gene are DFQATT and SNEGSKA (reference sequence). CDR3 sequence: CSALVRGYEQYF. CDR3 bases: TGCAGTGCCTTAGTTAGGGGCTACGAGCAGTACTTC.

This clonotype ranks as medium-sized. DNA for the CDR3: TGTGCCAGCAGCCCAGGGACTCGGGACGAGCAGTACTTC. Its translation: CASSPGTRDEQYF. This chain joins TRBV9 and TRBJ2-7; D may be TRBD2 (6 bases). Trimming removed 4 bases from V and 5 bases from J, with 13 bases in between. CDR3 length: 13 residues. CDR1 and CDR2 from the germline V gene are SGDLS and YYNGEE.

This chain links TRBV13 with TRBJ2-3; 11 positions agree with TRBD2. V lost 5 bases, J lost 2 bases, and 9 bases stayed unmatched. The CDR3 runs 17 residues. Germline CDR1 and CDR2: PRHDT and FYEKMQ (reference sequence). CDR3 nucleotide sequence: TGTGCCAGCAGCCCCGGGGGGACTAGCGGAGACACAGATACGCAGTATTTT. Protein product: CASSPGGTSGDTDTQYF.

This clonotype was recorded only once. This may be a read error: a much more frequent sequence differs by one nucleotide. This chain links TRBV3-1 with TRBJ1-1; D perhaps matches TRBD1 (6 bases). The V gene's germline CDR1 is LGHDT and CDR2 YNNKEL (reference sequence). There are 13 residues in the CDR3. CDR3 region: CASSYRANTGAFF. CDR3 nucleotides: TGTGCCAGCTCATACAGGGCGAACACTGGAGCTTTCTTT.

By frequency in the sample, this clonotype is medium-sized. The V call is TRBV7-9, the J call TRBJ1-2, with 7 bases that match TRBD1. Germline CDR1 SEHNR, CDR2 FQNEAQ (reference sequence). This CDR3 contains 13 residues. V trimming: 5 bases; J trimming: 2 bases; junction bases outside the gene matches: 2. CDR3 nucleotides: TGTGCCAGCAGCCCGACAGGGAACTATGGCTACACCTTC. Protein product: CASSPTGNYGYTF.

This clonotype is classed as medium-sized. The V gene is TRBV7-9, the J gene TRBJ1-1, with D possibly TRBD1 on 5 matching bases. Looked up from germline, CDR1 is SEHNR and CDR2 is FQNEAQ (reference sequence). The CDR3 spans 15 residues. Trimming took off 5 bases at V and 1 base at J, with 14 bases between the two ends. The CDR3 nucleotides are TGTGCCAGCAGCGTCCAAGGACAACCGAACACTGAAGCTTTCTTT. The encoded protein is CASSVQGQPNTEAFF.

In this sample, this clonotype is large. J is TRBJ1-1 and V is TRBV28, with D possibly matching TRBD1 (6 bases). The CDR3 is 14 residues long. The ends were cut back, 3 bases at V and 4 bases at J, with 12 bases in the middle. Germline V CDR1 and CDR2: MDHEN, SYDVKM. The chain's CDR3 is CASSFLGGGTEAFF. The CDR3 nucleotides read TGTGCCAGCAGTTTTTTAGGGGGGGGCACTGAAGCTTTCTTT.

In this sample, this clonotype is large. The chain combines TRBV2 with TRBJ2-3; D is unresolved. Germline V gene sequence: CDR1 SNHLY, CDR2 FYNNEI. The CDR3 runs to 16 residues. Trimming pared 8 bases from V and 0 bases from J, leaving 18 bases between. The CDR3: CASARTHGLSTDTQYF. The CDR3 DNA reads TGTGCCAGCGCCCGAACTCATGGTCTGAGCACAGATACGCAGTATTTT.

This clonotype is termed medium-sized. This chain links TRBV18 with TRBJ2-7; D perhaps matches TRBD1 (6 bases). Germline CDR1 is KGHSH and CDR2 is LQKENI. V was cut by 3 bases and J by 6 bases, with 15 bases left in between. The CDR3 has 14 residues. CDR3 DNA sequence: TGTGCCAGCTCACCCACAGGGTACTTCGGCGAGCAGTACTTC. It is translated as CASSPTGYFGEQYF.

This clonotype is classed as medium-sized. The chain combines TRBV2 with TRBJ2-3; D might be TRBD2 (6 bases). V lost 3 bases and J lost 0, with 10 bases in between. The CDR3 totals 15 residues. The germline gives CDR1 SNHLY, CDR2 FYNNEI. This chain's CDR3 is CASSDGGSSTDTQYF. CDR3 nucleotide sequence: TGTGCCAGCAGTGACGGGGGTTCTAGCACAGATACGCAGTATTTT. The full variable domain, rest sourced from reference TRBV2 and TRBJ2-3, is EPEVTQTPSHQVTQMGQEVILRCVPISNHLYFYWYRQILGQKVEFLVSFYNNEISEKSEIFDDQFSVERPDGSNFTLKIRSTKLEDSAMYFCASSDGGSSTDTQYFGPGTRLTVL.

In regard to this clonotype: This may arise from a read error, as a much more abundant clone is one base away. The chain employs TRBV28 and TRBJ2-1, with D possibly matching TRBD1 (5 bases). The CDR3 has 13 amino acids. Germline V gene lookup returns CDR1 MDHEN and CDR2 SYDVKM. The CDR3 loop reads CASRPDSYNEQLF. CDR3 in DNA: TGTGCCAGCAGGCCAGACAGCTACAATGAGCAGCTCTTC.

This clonotype rates as medium-sized (0.01 to 0.1%). The rearrangement links TRBV6-5 to TRBJ2-1, with D maybe TRBD1 (6 bases). Germline CDR1 and CDR2: MNHEY and SVGAGI. Trimming shortened V by 5 bases and J by 9 bases, and 14 bases separated the two germline ends. The CDR3 spans 13 residues. The CDR3 is CASSLQGLGEQFF. The CDR3 DNA reads TGTGCCAGCAGTCTCCAGGGGCTAGGTGAGCAGTTCTTC.

This chain links TRBV6-5 with TRBJ2-7; 10 nucleotides agree with TRBD1. J was trimmed by 5 bases and V by 7 bases; bases with no gene match: 5. CDR1 and CDR2 (germline): MNHEY, SVGAGI. The CDR3 sequence is 13 residues long. The CDR3 nucleotides are TGTGCCAGCACCGGGACAGGGGTCCACGAGCAGTACTTC. Protein: CASTGTGVHEQYF.

In this sample, this clonotype is large (0.1 to 1%). The V and J genes are TRBV7-3 and TRBJ2-1; TRBD2 matches at 14 bases. Germline V gene sequence: CDR1 SGHTA, CDR2 FQGTGA. The CDR3 has 20 amino acids. V shed 5 bases, J shed 4 bases, and the junction held 16 bases outside the gene matches. As DNA, the CDR3 is TGTGCCAGCAGCCCCGGGGTGGGACTAGCGGGGGTCTTAACGTACAATGAGCAGTTCTTC. Protein: CASSPGVGLAGVLTYNEQFF.

This clonotype is classed as medium-sized. This chain uses TRBV19 with TRBJ2-7; D could derive from TRBD1 or TRBD2 (5 bases each). The germline gives CDR1 LNHDA, CDR2 SQIVND (reference sequence). The CDR3 covers 14 residues. V was pared by 4 bases and J by 5 bases, with 15 bases between. CDR3 nucleotide sequence: TGTGCCAGTAGTACCGAGAGGGGATCGGACGAGCAGTACTTC. The encoded protein is CASSTERGSDEQYF.

Comment on this clonotype: A clone one base away is much larger, so this may be a read error. The conserved phenylalanine or tryptophan is not found at the CDR3 terminus, so this likely reflects a read error. DNA for the CDR3: TGTGCCAGCAGGGTAGATAAAGACCGAGGGTGGGACACTGAAGCTTTCTCT. Translating gives CASRVDKDRGWDTEAFS. The V call is TRBV2, the J call TRBJ1-1; no reliable D call. This CDR3 contains 17 residues. The germline V and J ends were trimmed by 6 bases and 3 bases, with 23 bases remaining between them. Germline values: CDR1 SNHLY, CDR2 FYNNEI.

This clonotype was counted between two and nine times. An end of the junction differs from the germline gene, which may be a read error. The chain links TRBV30 to TRBJ1-1; D gene ambiguous. CDR1 and CDR2 (germline): GTSNPN, SVGIG (reference sequence). CDR3 length: 10 residues. The chain's CDR3 is CAWSGPTIVF. The CDR3 region has the DNA TGTGCCTGGAGTGGACCGACGATAGTCTTT.

The CDR3 loop reads CASSLSTAGSYEQYF. CDR3 bases: TGTGCCAGCAGTTTATCGACAGCGGGCTCCTACGAGCAGTACTTC. This chain joins TRBV27 and TRBJ2-7; a weak D match, TRBD2 (6 bases). CDR1 MNHEY and CDR2 SMNVEV come from the germline V gene (reference sequence). The germline V and J ends were trimmed by 0 bases and 0 bases, with 9 bases remaining between them. CDR3 size: 15 residues.

This clonotype is deemed large. The chain joins TRBV28 to TRBJ2-7; TRBD2 aligns across 12 bases. Germline V CDR1 and CDR2: MDHEN, SYDVKM. Trimming took 6 bases from V and 6 from J; bases not matched to a gene: 6. The CDR3 length is 14 residues. The CDR3 DNA sequence: TGTGCCAGCAGCTCTAGCGGGAGGGCCTCCGAGCAGTACTTC. This codes for CASSSSGRASEQYF.

This clonotype is categorized as medium-sized. The CDR3, as DNA: TGTGCCAGTAGTCTCCAGATTAATCAGCCCCAGCATTTT. It yields the protein CASSLQINQPQHF. The chain combines TRBV19 with TRBJ1-5; no reliable D call. The V gene's germline CDR1 is LNHDA and CDR2 SQIVND (reference sequence). The CDR3 is 13 residues long. Trimming pared 5 bases from V and 4 bases from J, leaving 9 bases between.

By its share, this clonotype is large. The chain joins TRBV6-5 to TRBJ1-2, with D uncertain. Per the germline V gene, CDR1 is MNHEY and CDR2 is SVGAGI. V lost 2 bases, J lost 2 bases, and 3 bases lay in between. The CDR3 totals 12 residues. CDR3 DNA sequence: TGTGCCAGCAGTTACAGGAACTATGGCTACACCTTC. Amino acid sequence: CASSYRNYGYTF.

By share of the sample, this clonotype is medium-sized (0.01 to 0.1%). The rearrangement joins TRBV29-1 to TRBJ2-1; 11 positions match TRBD2. CDR3 length: 14 residues. The trim removed 5 bases at V and 5 bases at J, leaving 5 bases unmatched. Germline CDR1 SQVTM, CDR2 ANQGSEA. CDR3 amino acids: CSVYTSGGNNEQFF. DNA of the CDR3: TGCAGCGTTTACACTAGCGGGGGAAACAATGAGCAGTTCTTC.

By frequency in the sample, this clonotype is medium-sized (0.01 to 0.1%). This chain joins TRBV27 and TRBJ2-3; D is unclear. The CDR3 spans 15 residues. CDR1 and CDR2 (germline): MNHEY, SMNVEV (reference sequence). Trimming removed 2 bases at V and 2 bases at J, with 11 bases between. The CDR3 loop is CASSLAIFDTDTQYF. CDR3 nucleotides: TGTGCCAGCAGTTTAGCGATTTTTGACACAGATACGCAGTATTTT.

The chain uses TRBV29-1 and TRBJ1-1, with 8 bases lining up with TRBD1. The CDR3 sequence is 13 residues long. The ends lost 4 bases at V and 1 base at J; junction bases unmatched: 2. Per germline, CDR1 SQVTM and CDR2 ANQGSEA. CDR3 in amino acids: CSVAGGKNTEAFF. The CDR3 region has the DNA TGCAGCGTTGCAGGGGGCAAGAACACTGAAGCTTTCTTT.

By proportion, this clonotype is medium-sized (0.01 to 0.1%). The chain has TRBV19 and TRBJ2-1; 12 bases align to TRBD2. CDR3 length: 18 amino acids. V was clipped by 0 bases and J by 5 bases; unmatched bases: 8. CDR1 is LNHDA, CDR2 SQIVND, per germline (reference sequence). CDR3 protein: CASSIDMTSGGPNNEQFF. CDR3 nucleotide sequence: TGTGCCAGTAGTATAGATATGACTAGCGGGGGCCCTAACAATGAGCAGTTCTTC.

By frequency in the sample, this clonotype is medium-sized. The rearrangement uses TRBV28 and TRBJ2-7; the D gene is possibly TRBD2 (5 bases). V gave up 4 bases and J gave up 0 bases, with 13 bases separating them. The CDR3 spans 15 residues. From germline, CDR1 is MDHEN and CDR2 SYDVKM. The CDR3 is CASSSAGRGSYEQYF. The CDR3, as DNA: TGTGCCAGCAGTTCCGCCGGACGGGGCTCCTACGAGCAGTACTTC.

By share of the sample, this clonotype is large (0.1 to 1%). This chain uses TRBV28 with TRBJ2-7, with 8 positions matching TRBD2. Trimming took 7 bases from V and 6 from J; bases not matched to a gene: 5. This CDR3 spans 12 amino acids. Germline-derived CDR1 and CDR2 are MDHEN and SYDVKM. The CDR3: CASTPGGFEQYF. The CDR3 nucleotides are TGTGCCAGCACCCCGGGGGGGTTCGAGCAGTACTTC.

This clonotype was counted a few times. The rearrangement joins TRBV20-1 to TRBJ1-2; D not certain. V lost 0 bases and J 4 bases, leaving 15 bases between the germline ends. Per germline, CDR1 DFQATT and CDR2 SNEGSKA (reference sequence). There are 15 residues in the CDR3. The CDR3 region is CSARENGFFGYGYTF. The CDR3 nucleotides read TGCAGTGCTAGAGAAAATGGGTTTTTCGGCTATGGCTACACCTTC.